These T cell receptor beta chains were read from a single sample in a study of cytotoxic CD8 clonotypes in ibrutinib-treated CLL. TCRdb's table, derived via immunoSEQ multiplex PCR, lists solely in-frame clones and lacks some. This table holds approximately 340,000 clones, over 60% found once. The starting material was PBMCs, obtained after 36 months of ibrutinib treatment. Source of these receptors: a human donor with chronic lymphocytic leukemia. Each CDR3 is given with its conserved first and last residue. The order of the fields is J gene, D gene, V gene, clone size, CDR3 DNA, CDR3 protein. D genes are given only for firm matches. Some rows have no size entry. The others give once, few or many, or a class for an expanded clone.

j_gene: TRBJ2-7
d_gene: NA
v_gene: TRBV28
abundance: NA
CDR3nt: TGTGCCAGCAGTTTGATGCGGGGGCCCTACGAGCAGTACTTC
CDR3aa: CASSLMRGPYEQYF

j_gene: TRBJ2-2
d_gene: NA
v_gene: TRBV6-5
abundance: once
CDR3nt: TGTGCCAGCTCACTTATGGGATTACCCGGGGAGCTGTTTTTT
CDR3aa: CASSLMGLPGELFF

j_gene: TRBJ2-1
d_gene: NA
v_gene: TRBV19
abundance: NA
CDR3nt: TGTGCCAGTACCCCTTTTGGGGGCGGGACTGAGCAGTTCTTC
CDR3aa: CASTPFGGGTEQFF

j_gene: TRBJ2-7
d_gene: TRBD2
v_gene: TRBV5-1
abundance: NA
CDR3nt: TGCGCCAGCAGCTTGGCCGCGGGGGGCGACGAGCAGTACTTC
CDR3aa: CASSLAAGGDEQYF

j_gene: TRBJ2-7
d_gene: TRBD2
v_gene: TRBV15
abundance: NA
CDR3nt: TGTGCCACCAGCAGAGATGGGCGGGAGAGCAACGAGCAGTACTTC
CDR3aa: CATSRDGRESNEQYF

j_gene: TRBJ2-3
d_gene: TRBD1
v_gene: TRBV6-6
abundance: NA
CDR3nt: TGTGCCAGCAGGAACAGGGGGAGCGCTAGCACAGATACGCAGTATTTT
CDR3aa: CASRNRGSASTDTQYF

j_gene: TRBJ1-5
d_gene: TRBD1
v_gene: TRBV7-2
abundance: once
CDR3nt: TGTGCCAGCAGCCTTGACAGGGGCTCTCAGCCCCAGCATTTT
CDR3aa: CASSLDRGSQPQHF

j_gene: TRBJ2-7
d_gene: NA
v_gene: TRBV7-9
abundance: NA
CDR3nt: TGTGCCAGCAGCGAATCCTCCTACGAGCAGTACTTC
CDR3aa: CASSESSYEQYF

j_gene: TRBJ1-6
d_gene: NA
v_gene: TRBV7-8
abundance: NA
CDR3nt: TGTGCCAGCAGCTTAGCACCGGGGTGGCGGAATTCACCCCTCCACTTT
CDR3aa: CASSLAPGWRNSPLHF

j_gene: TRBJ2-7
d_gene: NA
v_gene: TRBV5-1
abundance: NA
CDR3nt: TGCGCCAGCAGCTTGTCGGGATCCCACTACGAGCAGTACTTC
CDR3aa: CASSLSGSHYEQYF

j_gene: TRBJ2-2
d_gene: TRBD1
v_gene: TRBV5-1
abundance: NA
CDR3nt: TGCGCCAGCAGCAAGACAGGGGTCACCGGGGAGCTGTTTTTT
CDR3aa: CASSKTGVTGELFF

j_gene: TRBJ2-7
d_gene: TRBD2
v_gene: TRBV7-8
abundance: NA
CDR3nt: TGTGCCAGCAGCTTAGGTTCTAGCGGGAGTGTCAGCTCCTACGAGCAGTACTTC
CDR3aa: CASSLGSSGSVSSYEQYF

j_gene: TRBJ1-5
d_gene: NA
v_gene: TRBV5-1
abundance: few
CDR3nt: TGCGCCAGCAGCCCCTCCGGGACGATCCATCAGCCCCAGCATTTT
CDR3aa: CASSPSGTIHQPQHF

j_gene: TRBJ2-7
d_gene: NA
v_gene: TRBV7-9
abundance: NA
CDR3nt: TGTGCCAGCACCCCCCGGGGACGGATCACCGAGCAGTACTTC
CDR3aa: CASTPRGRITEQYF

j_gene: TRBJ2-2
d_gene: NA
v_gene: TRBV6-6
abundance: NA
CDR3nt: TGTGCCAGCAGTTACTCGAGGAGGGCGGGCACCGGGGAGCTGTTTTTT
CDR3aa: CASSYSRRAGTGELFF

j_gene: TRBJ2-2
d_gene: NA
v_gene: TRBV11-2
abundance: NA
CDR3nt: TGTGCCAGCAGCTTAGATCATCGGTACACCGGGGAGCTGTTTTTT
CDR3aa: CASSLDHRYTGELFF

j_gene: TRBJ2-5
d_gene: NA
v_gene: TRBV25-1
abundance: NA
CDR3nt: TGTGCCAGCAGTAACCCCCGGGTACAAGAGACCCAGTACTTC
CDR3aa: CASSNPRVQETQYF

j_gene: TRBJ2-7
d_gene: TRBD1
v_gene: TRBV5-1
abundance: few
CDR3nt: TGCGCCAGCAGCTTGTGGGGGACAGGGTCCTACGAGCAGTACTTC
CDR3aa: CASSLWGTGSYEQYF

j_gene: TRBJ2-6
d_gene: TRBD1
v_gene: TRBV10-3
abundance: NA
CDR3nt: TGTGCCATCTCTGGGACAGAATTTTCTGGGGCCAACGTCCTGACTTTC
CDR3aa: CAISGTEFSGANVLTF

j_gene: TRBJ2-7
d_gene: TRBD1
v_gene: TRBV4-3
abundance: NA
CDR3nt: TGCGCCAGCAGCCTTGACAGGGGCCGCTTATCCTACGAGCAGTACTTC
CDR3aa: CASSLDRGRLSYEQYF

j_gene: TRBJ2-2
d_gene: NA
v_gene: TRBV12-2
abundance: NA
CDR3nt: TGTGCAAGTCGCACCGTACGGGGACGCCCGACCGGGGAGCTGTTTTTT
CDR3aa: CASRTVRGRPTGELFF

j_gene: TRBJ1-2
d_gene: TRBD1
v_gene: TRBV18
abundance: few
CDR3nt: TGTGCCAGCTCACCAATGGACAGGGTTGTCTACACCTTC
CDR3aa: CASSPMDRVVYTF

j_gene: TRBJ2-3
d_gene: TRBD2
v_gene: TRBV5-1
abundance: NA
CDR3nt: TGCGCCAGCAGCTTGTTAGCGGGGGGGACAGATACGCAGTATTTT
CDR3aa: CASSLLAGGTDTQYF

j_gene: TRBJ2-3
d_gene: TRBD1
v_gene: TRBV19
abundance: few
CDR3nt: TGTGCCAGTGAGGACAGGGTGAACACAGATACGCAGTATTTT
CDR3aa: CASEDRVNTDTQYF

j_gene: TRBJ2-2
d_gene: TRBD1
v_gene: TRBV11-2
abundance: NA
CDR3nt: TGTGCCAGCAGCGGACAGGGGGGCCCGAACACCGGGGAGCTGTTTTTT
CDR3aa: CASSGQGGPNTGELFF

j_gene: TRBJ2-3
d_gene: NA
v_gene: TRBV9
abundance: NA
CDR3nt: TGTGCCAGCAGCGTAGGAGGGCGGGGCTTTTCGGATACGCAGTATTTT
CDR3aa: CASSVGGRGFSDTQYF

j_gene: TRBJ2-7
d_gene: TRBD2
v_gene: TRBV11-2
abundance: NA
CDR3nt: TGTGCCAGCAGCTTAATGGTGGCTAGCGGGAGGTACGAGCAGTACTTC
CDR3aa: CASSLMVASGRYEQYF

j_gene: TRBJ2-1
d_gene: NA
v_gene: TRBV25-1
abundance: NA
CDR3nt: TGTGCCAGTGTCCCCGGGTTGTACAATGAGCAGTTCTTC
CDR3aa: CASVPGLYNEQFF

j_gene: TRBJ2-3
d_gene: TRBD2
v_gene: TRBV5-1
abundance: NA
CDR3nt: TGCGCCAGCAGCTTGTTGGGACTAGCGGGGGTTACAGATACGCAGTATTTT
CDR3aa: CASSLLGLAGVTDTQYF

j_gene: TRBJ2-6
d_gene: TRBD1
v_gene: TRBV4-1
abundance: few
CDR3nt: TGCGCCAGCAGCCGCCCGGGACAGGGGGCTTTCGCTGGGGCCAACGTCCTGACTTTC
CDR3aa: CASSRPGQGAFAGANVLTF

j_gene: TRBJ1-2
d_gene: TRBD1
v_gene: TRBV28
abundance: NA
CDR3nt: TGTGCCAGCAGTTGGGGGGACAGAGTATATGGCTACACCTTC
CDR3aa: CASSWGDRVYGYTF

j_gene: TRBJ1-2
d_gene: NA
v_gene: TRBV5-1
abundance: NA
CDR3nt: TGCGCCAGCAGCTCCGCAGGGAGGAACTATGGCTACACCTTC
CDR3aa: CASSSAGRNYGYTF

j_gene: TRBJ2-3
d_gene: NA
v_gene: TRBV21-1
abundance: once
CDR3nt: TGTGCCAGCAGCAAAGATAGGGCGGAACTAGGGTCCACAGATACGCAGTATTTT
CDR3aa: CASSKDRAELGSTDTQYF

j_gene: TRBJ2-7
d_gene: NA
v_gene: TRBV6-1
abundance: NA
CDR3nt: TGTGCCAGCACATCAAATAGCTACGAGCAGTACTTC
CDR3aa: CASTSNSYEQYF

j_gene: TRBJ2-7
d_gene: NA
v_gene: TRBV7-9
abundance: NA
CDR3nt: TGTGCCAGCAGCTTATCCCCAGAGGGGAGGGAGCAGTACTTC
CDR3aa: CASSLSPEGREQYF

j_gene: TRBJ2-5
d_gene: NA
v_gene: TRBV27
abundance: NA
CDR3nt: TGTGCCAGCAGTACTGGGCCTCAAGAGACCCAGTACTTC
CDR3aa: CASSTGPQETQYF

j_gene: TRBJ1-5
d_gene: NA
v_gene: TRBV28
abundance: NA
CDR3nt: TGTGCCAGCACCTTGGAGTGGAGCAATCAGCCCCAGCATTTT
CDR3aa: CASTLEWSNQPQHF

j_gene: TRBJ2-3
d_gene: TRBD1
v_gene: TRBV7-6
abundance: NA
CDR3nt: TGTGCCAGCAGCTTAGCTGGACAGGGCGTTCAAGGAGATACGCAGTATTTT
CDR3aa: CASSLAGQGVQGDTQYF

j_gene: TRBJ1-2
d_gene: TRBD1
v_gene: TRBV25-1
abundance: few
CDR3nt: TGTGCCAGTGCCAGGGGGCTGAACTATGGCTACACCTTC
CDR3aa: CASARGLNYGYTF

j_gene: TRBJ2-3
d_gene: NA
v_gene: TRBV9
abundance: few
CDR3nt: TGTGCCAGCAGCGTAGCAGGCTACAGCACAGATACGCAGTATTTT
CDR3aa: CASSVAGYSTDTQYF

j_gene: TRBJ1-4
d_gene: NA
v_gene: TRBV6-5
abundance: NA
CDR3nt: TGTGCCAGCAGTAGGCCGGGGGGGAATGAAAAACTGTTTTTT
CDR3aa: CASSRPGGNEKLFF

j_gene: TRBJ2-7
d_gene: NA
v_gene: TRBV7-6
abundance: NA
CDR3nt: TGTGCCAGCAGCTTAGCAGGGGGGCCTGGTGAGCAGTACTTC
CDR3aa: CASSLAGGPGEQYF

j_gene: TRBJ1-1
d_gene: NA
v_gene: TRBV11-2
abundance: NA
CDR3nt: TGTGCCAGCAGCTTAGCCAGGGGTAACACTGAAGCTTTCTTT
CDR3aa: CASSLARGNTEAFF

j_gene: TRBJ1-2
d_gene: TRBD1
v_gene: TRBV20-1
abundance: NA
CDR3nt: TGCAGTGCTACAGGGGGACAAGGCTACACCTTC
CDR3aa: CSATGGQGYTF